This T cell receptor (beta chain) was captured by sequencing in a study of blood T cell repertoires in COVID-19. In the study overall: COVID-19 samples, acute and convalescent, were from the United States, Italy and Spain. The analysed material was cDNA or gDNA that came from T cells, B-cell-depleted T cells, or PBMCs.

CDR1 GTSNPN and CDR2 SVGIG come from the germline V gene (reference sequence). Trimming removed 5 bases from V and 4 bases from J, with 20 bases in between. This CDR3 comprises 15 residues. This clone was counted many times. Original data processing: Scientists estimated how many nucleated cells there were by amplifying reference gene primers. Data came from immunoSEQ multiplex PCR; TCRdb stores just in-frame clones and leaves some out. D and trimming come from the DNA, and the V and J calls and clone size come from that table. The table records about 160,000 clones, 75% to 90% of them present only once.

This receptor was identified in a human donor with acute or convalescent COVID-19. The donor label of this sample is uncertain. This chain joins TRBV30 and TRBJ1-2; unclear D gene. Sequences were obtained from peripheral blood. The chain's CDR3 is CAWSYQQVSIYGYTF. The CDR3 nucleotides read TGTGCCTGGTCGTATCAGCAGGTTTCGATCTATGGCTACACCTTC.